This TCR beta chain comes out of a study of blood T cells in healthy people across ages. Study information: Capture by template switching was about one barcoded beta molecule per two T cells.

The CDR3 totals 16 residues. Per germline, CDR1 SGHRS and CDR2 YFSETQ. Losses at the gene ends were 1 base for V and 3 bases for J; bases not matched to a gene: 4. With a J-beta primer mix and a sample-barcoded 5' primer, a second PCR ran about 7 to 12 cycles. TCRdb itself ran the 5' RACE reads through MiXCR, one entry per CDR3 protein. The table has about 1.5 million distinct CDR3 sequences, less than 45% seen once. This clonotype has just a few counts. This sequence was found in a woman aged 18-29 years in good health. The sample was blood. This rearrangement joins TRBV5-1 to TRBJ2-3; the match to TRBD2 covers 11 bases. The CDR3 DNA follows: TGCGCCAGCAGCTTGTCTAGCGGGGGGATAACAGATACGCAGTATTTT. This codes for CASSLSSGGITDTQYF.